The clone carrying this T cell receptor beta chain appeared once. No antigen is known for it. V was cut by 5 bases and J by 8 bases, with 19 bases left in between. CDR1 is SGHDT and CDR2 is YYEEEE in the germline V gene. CDR3 length: 15 residues. This sample is part of a study of T cell responses to AZD1222 COVID-19 vaccine. Study conclusions and caveats: The study found Spike-specific TCR breadth and depth rose after two AZD1222 doses. Sampled repertoires all dated from after the peak T cell response.

Only in-frame clones appear in the TCRdb table, and some are missing; sequencing was by immunoSEQ multiplex PCR. This table holds about 120,000 clones, under 90% found once. The sequencing used peripheral blood, collected on day 0 of AZD1222 vaccination. This receptor was identified in an adult in good health. The chain links TRBV5-6 to TRBJ1-4; TRBD1 might be the D (5 bases). CDR3 sequence reads: CASRIEGRMGEKLFF. CDR3 nucleotide sequence: TGTGCCAGCAGGATTGAGGGACGGATGGGGGAAAAACTGTTTTTT.